The 15 T cell receptor beta chains below were found in one sample sequenced in a study of blood T cell repertoires in COVID-19. The assay was immunoSEQ multiplex PCR, and TCRdb's table has in-frame clones only and misses some. Here the sample spans 95,000 to 100,000 clones, around 94% being singletons. The specimen was peripheral blood. Receptors were obtained from a man aged 50-59 years with active COVID-19.

There are a few counts of this clone. J is TRBJ2-2 and V is TRBV15, with 9 bases that match TRBD1. Per the germline V gene, CDR1 is LNHNV and CDR2 is YYDKDF (reference sequence). V gave up 3 bases and J gave up 5 bases; unmatched junction bases: 7. CDR3 length equals 16 residues. The CDR3 here is CATSSPDRGQTGELFF. The CDR3 DNA is TGTGCCACCAGCAGCCCGGACAGGGGTCAGACCGGGGAGCTGTTTTTT. The entire variable domain, with the rest obtained from reference TRBV15 and TRBJ2-2, is as follows: DAMVIQNPRYQVTQFGKPVTLSCSQTLNHNVMYWYQQKSSQAPKLLFHYYDKDFNNEADTPDNFQSRRPNTSFCFLDIRSPGLGDTAMYLCATSSPDRGQTGELFFGEGSRLTVL.

The chain has TRBV15 and TRBJ2-3, with D hard to call. Germline loops: CDR1 LNHNV, CDR2 YYDKDF (reference sequence). The CDR3 loop spans 14 amino acids. Trimming pared 0 bases from V and 2 bases from J, leaving 6 bases between. The CDR3 spells CATSRDSSTDTQYF. The CDR3 nucleotides are TGTGCCACCAGCAGAGATAGTTCCACAGATACGCAGTATTTT.

The chain joins TRBV10-3 to TRBJ2-1; TRBD1 is a possible D gene (6 bases). The CDR3 extends over 15 amino acids. Germline-derived CDR1 and CDR2 are ENHRY and SYGVKD. The V and J ends lost 4 bases and 4 bases respectively, with 14 bases between them. CDR3 DNA sequence: TGTGCCATCAGTGCGGACAGCCAATTATACAATGAGCAGTTCTTC. Residues: CAISADSQLYNEQFF.

The V gene is TRBV27, the J gene TRBJ1-4; no reliable D call. Trimming cost V 6 bases and J 4 bases, with 9 bases left between them. Per germline, CDR1 MNHEY and CDR2 SMNVEV (reference sequence). The CDR3 runs 13 residues. As DNA, the CDR3 is TGTGCCAGCAGCTCCGTCTATAATGAAAAACTGTTTTTT. It codes for CASSSVYNEKLFF.

The V gene is TRBV3-1 (or the pseudogene TRBV3-2), the J gene TRBJ2-2; 11 nucleotides line up with TRBD2. The CDR3 contains 16 residues. The V segment lost 3 bases and the J segment 1 base; nucleotides outside the gene matches: 1. Germline CDR1 is LGHDT and CDR2 is YNNKEL (reference sequence). This CDR3 is CASSHLAGGNTGELFF. The CDR3 DNA follows: TGTGCCAGCAGCCACCTAGCGGGAGGGAACACCGGGGAGCTGTTTTTT.

The genes are TRBV28 and TRBJ1-1, with TRBD1 identical over 7 bases. The CDR3 totals 15 residues. With V trimmed by 5 bases and J by 5 bases, 11 bases remained unmatched. Germline CDR1 MDHEN, CDR2 SYDVKM. The CDR3 loop reads CASSPTRQGRTEAFF. The CDR3 DNA sequence: TGTGCCAGCAGTCCAACGCGACAGGGACGAACTGAAGCTTTCTTT.

The V and J genes are TRBV4-2 and TRBJ2-3; 7 nucleotides line up with TRBD2. V was clipped by 4 bases and J by 2 bases; unmatched bases: 3. CDR1 LGHNA and CDR2 YNFKEQ come from the germline V gene. The CDR3 contains 14 residues. The CDR3 is CASSLGTITDTQYF. The CDR3, as DNA: TGTGCCAGCAGCCTCGGGACTATCACAGATACGCAGTATTTT.

The chain employs TRBV5-1 and TRBJ2-7; possibly TRBD1 for D (6 bases). Per the germline V gene, CDR1 is SGHRS and CDR2 is YFSETQ. V dropped 3 bases and J dropped 5 bases, with 12 bases sitting between them. The CDR3 runs to 13 residues. CDR3 in amino acids: CASSYQGLDEQYF. DNA of the CDR3: TGCGCCAGCAGCTACCAGGGGTTGGACGAGCAGTACTTC.

This clone was observed a single time. The chain carries TRBV27 and TRBJ2-7; the D gene is possibly TRBD2 (5 bases). V dropped 2 bases and J dropped 3 bases, with 8 bases sitting between them. This CDR3 is 13 amino acids long. The germline V gene encodes CDR1 MNHEY and CDR2 SMNVEV (reference sequence). The CDR3 sequence: CASSLREHYEQYF. The DNA for the CDR3 is TGTGCCAGCAGTTTAAGGGAGCACTACGAGCAGTACTTC.

This clone was seen a few times. This chain's CDR3 is CASSLASGGLGEQYF. For the CDR3, the DNA is TGCGCCAGCAGCTTGGCCTCAGGGGGCTTAGGTGAGCAGTACTTC. The V gene is TRBV5-1, the J gene TRBJ2-7; the match to TRBD1 covers 8 bases. J gave up 7 bases and V 0 bases, and 9 bases lay outside the gene matches. This CDR3 has 15 residues. CDR1 is SGHRS and CDR2 is YFSETQ in the germline V gene.

The chain couples TRBV3-1 (or the pseudogene TRBV3-2) to TRBJ2-3; weak D call: TRBD2 (6 bases). CDR1 is LGHDT and CDR2 is YNNKEL in the germline V gene (reference sequence). This CDR3 comprises 17 residues. Between the trimmed V and J ends, which lost 0 bases and 2 bases, there was a span of 15 bases. The chain's CDR3 is CASSQDRIAGYTDTQYF. The CDR3 DNA sequence: TGTGCCAGCAGCCAAGATAGAATTGCGGGGTACACAGATACGCAGTATTTT.

The V and J genes are TRBV28 and TRBJ2-2; TRBD2 aligns across 12 bases. This CDR3 region has 16 residues. CDR1 MDHEN and CDR2 SYDVKM come from the germline V gene. The trim removed 3 bases at V and 5 bases at J, leaving 4 bases unmatched. Written as DNA, the CDR3 is TGTGCCAGCAGTTTCGGGACTAGCGGGCTGACCGGGGAGCTGTTTTTT. Translated, it gives CASSFGTSGLTGELFF.

This chain uses TRBV6-1 with TRBJ1-2, with D possibly matching TRBD1 (5 bases). CDR1 is MNHNS and CDR2 is SASEGT in the germline V gene. V gave up 2 bases and J gave up 0 bases, with 7 bases separating them. CDR3 size: 14 residues. Here the CDR3 reads CASSESGTNYGYTF. In DNA, the CDR3 is TGTGCCAGCAGTGAATCAGGGACTAACTATGGCTACACCTTC.

J is TRBJ2-7 and V is TRBV29-1; 10 nucleotides agree with TRBD1. Germline V lookup: CDR1 SQVTM, CDR2 ANQGSEA. This CDR3 region has 13 residues. V lost 6 bases and J lost 1; bases outside the gene matches: 3. CDR3 region: CSVRTGGSYEQYF. Written as DNA, the CDR3 is TGCAGCGTGAGGACAGGGGGATCCTACGAGCAGTACTTC.

The chain couples TRBV6-5 to TRBJ1-6; D might be TRBD1 (5 bases). From germline, CDR1 is MNHEY and CDR2 SVGAGI. The CDR3 runs 14 residues. V gave up 7 bases and J gave up 7 bases, with 14 bases separating them. The CDR3 is CASIRDRFNSPLHF. The CDR3 DNA sequence: TGTGCCAGCATCAGGGATCGGTTCAATTCACCCCTCCACTTT.